The clone carrying this T cell receptor beta chain was recorded a few times. This specimen belongs to a study of patients and donors after allogeneic stem cell transplantation. The CDR3 consists of 14 residues. V lost 5 bases and J 4 bases, leaving 15 bases between the germline ends. CDR1 and CDR2 from the germline V gene are SGHVS and FNYEAQ. TCRdb fed the RT-PCR reads into MiXCR, producing one record per CDR3 protein. Among fewer than 75,000 distinct CDR3 sequences listed, more than 10% were seen once. This receptor was identified in a human donor who was either an allogeneic HSCT recipient or a stem cell or donor lymphocyte infusion donor (not recorded which). It is not recorded whose cells these are; they may come from a transplant donor. The specimen sequenced was blood, either unsorted or a sorted T cell fraction (not recorded which). This chain links TRBV7-6 with TRBJ2-7; D ambiguous. This chain's CDR3 is CASSPDILVYEQYF. The CDR3 bases are TGTGCCAGCAGCCCAGATATACTTGTATACGAGCAGTACTTC.